Below are 18 T cell receptor beta chains sequenced from a single sample in a study of CD8+CD57+ T cells in acquired aplastic anemia. The sequenced patients had an expansion of CD8+CD57+ cells seen by flow cytometry. Both TCR beta VDJ combination and CDR3 sequence profiling were carried out. Genomic DNA was the template for this profiling. TCRdb re-derived calls from the reads in MiXCR, one entry per CDR3 protein. The table lists about 250,000 distinct CDR3 sequences, 47% of them singletons, with over 7.5% in the top ten. Sequencing was performed on sorted CD4+, CD8+, or CD8+CD57+ T cells (not recorded which) from PBMCs. Every receptor here comes from a human donor with aplastic anemia.

J is TRBJ2-3 and V is TRBV7-2; no reliable D call. Trimming shortened V by 4 bases and J by 1 base, and 6 bases separated the two germline ends. Germline V CDR1 and CDR2: SGHTA, FQGNSA. CDR3 length: 13 amino acids. The CDR3 DNA sequence: TGTGCCAGCAGCTACTTCGGCACAGATACGCAGTATTTT. Translating it yields CASSYFGTDTQYF.

This clonotype was seen a few times. A read error may explain this, as a much larger clone is one base away. The chain carries TRBV14 and TRBJ2-3, with D hard to call. The J call may be in error: the DNA end matches TRBJ1-5 better. The CDR3 is 16 amino acids. Germline loops: CDR1 SGHDN, CDR2 FVKESK. This CDR3 is CASSQDSLANADTQHF. The DNA for the CDR3 is TGTGCCAGCAGCCAAGATTCACTAGCGAATGCAGATACGCAGCATTTT.

The chain joins TRBV19 to TRBJ2-5, with TRBD2 matching over 13 bases. The CDR3 covers 16 residues. The germline V gene has CDR1 LNHDA and CDR2 SQIVND (reference sequence). V shed 6 bases and J 0 bases; nucleotides not matched to a gene: 4. CDR3 sequence: CASRAGTSGDQETQYF. The CDR3 DNA reads as TGTGCCAGTAGGGCCGGGACTAGCGGGGACCAAGAGACCCAGTACTTC. The full variable domain, rest sourced from reference TRBV19 and TRBJ2-5, is DGGITQSPKYLFRKEGQNVTLSCEQNLNHDAMYWYRQDPGQGLRLIYYSQIVNDFQKGDIAEGYSVSREKKESFPLTVTSAQKNPTAFYLCASRAGTSGDQETQYFGPGTRLLVL.

The chain carries TRBV10-3 and TRBJ2-3; 9 positions agree with TRBD2. The ends lost 0 bases at V and 2 bases at J; junction bases unmatched: 6. Germline values: CDR1 ENHRY, CDR2 SYGVKD. The CDR3 covers 17 residues. CDR3: CAISESTSGAHTDTQYF. DNA of the CDR3: TGTGCCATCAGTGAGTCGACTAGCGGTGCCCACACAGATACGCAGTATTTT.

This clonotype was counted at least ten times. The CDR3 region is CASSASGGPYEQYF. The CDR3 nucleotides read TGTGCCAGCAGCGCTAGCGGGGGGCCCTACGAGCAGTACTTC. The rearrangement uses TRBV9 and TRBJ2-7; 11 nucleotides match TRBD2. The J segment lost 2 bases and the V segment lost 3 bases, leaving 1 base of the junction unmatched. CDR3 length: 14 residues. Germline assignment: CDR1 SGDLS and CDR2 YYNGEE.

This clonotype was recorded once. V usage is TRBV5-1 and J usage is TRBJ2-7, with unresolved D. CDR1 is SGHRS, CDR2 YFSETQ, per germline. The CDR3 has 15 amino acids. V lost 6 bases, J lost 1 base, and 17 bases lay in between. CDR3 nucleotides: TGCGCCAGCACCTCCTGGGAAAACCCATCCTACGAGCAGTACTTC. The encoded protein is CASTSWENPSYEQYF.

The V gene is TRBV15, the J gene TRBJ1-5, with 11 bases matching TRBD1. The germline gives CDR1 LNHNV, CDR2 YYDKDF (reference sequence). The CDR3 has 13 residues. The ends lost 6 bases at V and 6 bases at J; junction bases unmatched: 1. CDR3: CATRGTGGQPQHF. The CDR3 DNA sequence: TGTGCCACCAGGGGGACAGGGGGTCAGCCCCAGCATTTT. The full variable domain, rest sourced from reference TRBV15 and TRBJ1-5, is DAMVIQNPRYQVTQFGKPVTLSCSQTLNHNVMYWYQQKSSQAPKLLFHYYDKDFNNEADTPDNFQSRRPNTSFCFLDIRSPGLGDTAMYLCATRGTGGQPQHFGDGTRLSIL.

V and J are TRBV7-3 and TRBJ1-1; D not certain. Trimming shortened V by 4 bases and J by 6 bases, and 12 bases separated the two germline ends. The CDR3 length is 13 residues. CDR1 and CDR2 from the germline V gene are SGHTA and FQGTGA. In DNA form, the CDR3 reads TGTGCCAGCAGCTCGGACCAGGACGCTGAAGCTTTCTTT. Residues: CASSSDQDAEAFF.

This clonotype was seen repeatedly, ten times or more. The chain uses TRBV25-1 and TRBJ1-1; 12 bases are a match to TRBD1. This CDR3 contains 17 residues. The V segment lost 1 base and the J segment 5 bases; nucleotides outside the gene matches: 8. CDR1 is MGHDK and CDR2 is SYGVNS in the germline V gene. DNA of the CDR3: TGTGCCAGCAGTGAATCTGGGACAGGGGGCTATGGAACTGAAGCTTTCTTT. Amino acid sequence: CASSESGTGGYGTEAFF.

The chain links TRBV6-5 to TRBJ2-2, with D hard to call. Trimming pared 0 bases from V and 0 bases from J, leaving 11 bases between. The CDR3 loop spans 17 amino acids. Germline assignment: CDR1 MNHEY and CDR2 SVGAGI. The CDR3 coding sequence is TGTGCCAGCAGTTACTCGGGGAACGGTGCGAACACCGGGGAGCTGTTTTTT. Residues: CASSYSGNGANTGELFF.

The chain has TRBV12-3 or TRBV12-4 and TRBJ2-7; 11 bases fit TRBD1. This CDR3 is built from 15 residues. Losses at the gene ends were 8 bases for V and 5 bases for J; bases not matched to a gene: 11. The CDR3 DNA reads TGTGCCAGCGAGGGGCCGGGACAGGGGGTCGACGAGCAGTACTTC. This sequence encodes CASEGPGQGVDEQYF.

The chain uses TRBV7-8 and TRBJ1-2; D might be TRBD1 (5 bases). Germline V CDR1 and CDR2: SGHVS, FQNEAQ. The CDR3 length is 16 residues. Trimming left V 2 bases short and J 4 bases short, with 17 bases between. CDR3 DNA: TGTGCCAGCAGCTTATTACAGGACCAAACCTTCTATGGCTACACCTTC. As protein: CASSLLQDQTFYGYTF.

The CDR3 nucleotides read TGTGCCAGCAGCGAGACCGGGACTAGCGGCCTCCAACAGCGGAATGAGCAGTTCTTC. It codes for CASSETGTSGLQQRNEQFF. V gene TRBV6-4 combines with J gene TRBJ2-1; 11 nucleotides line up with TRBD2. V was clipped by 6 bases and J by 7 bases; unmatched bases: 20. Looked up from germline, CDR1 is MRHNA and CDR2 is SNTAGT. The CDR3 covers 19 residues.

V is TRBV5-4 and J is TRBJ2-3; 7 nucleotides align to TRBD2. The length of the CDR3 is 16 residues. Germline CDR1 and CDR2: SGHNT and YYREEE (reference sequence). Unmatched junction bases numbered 13, after V lost 7 bases and J lost 2 bases. CDR3: CASQLGSGAYTDTQYF. The CDR3 DNA reads as TGTGCCAGCCAACTTGGGAGCGGGGCCTACACAGATACGCAGTATTTT.

This clonotype has ten or more counts. V usage is TRBV7-9 and J usage is TRBJ2-7, with D possibly being TRBD1 (6 bases). Germline V gene data show CDR1 as SEHNR and CDR2 as FQNEAQ (reference sequence). V shed 6 bases and J shed 3 bases, with 9 bases lying between them. This CDR3 has 12 residues. The CDR3 here is CASSKTGYEQYF. The CDR3 bases are TGTGCCAGCAGTAAGACAGGCTACGAGCAGTACTTC.

Many counts were recorded for this clonotype. The V gene is TRBV20-1, the J gene TRBJ2-7; 9 bases fit TRBD2. The CDR3 is 13 amino acids. The V segment lost 1 base and the J segment 3 bases; nucleotides outside the gene matches: 1. Germline V gives CDR1 DFQATT, CDR2 SNEGSKA (reference sequence). As DNA, the CDR3 is TGCAGTGCTAGAGGGACTAGCGACTACGAGCAGTACTTC. This sequence encodes CSARGTSDYEQYF.

The CDR3 spells CASNNEGNSPLHF. DNA of the CDR3: TGTGCCAGCAACAATGAGGGAAATTCACCCCTCCACTTT. The J gene is TRBJ1-6, the V gene TRBV6-1; no definite D call. Germline-derived CDR1 and CDR2 are MNHNS and SASEGT. The CDR3 is 13 amino acids. The germline V and J ends were trimmed by 7 bases and 7 bases, with 11 bases remaining between them.

Turning to this clonotype: A much larger clone differs from this one at a single base, so this may be a read error. This rearrangement joins TRBV7-9 to TRBJ2-1, with 11 bases fitting TRBD1. This CDR3 region has 15 residues. The ends lost 8 bases at V and 6 bases at J; junction bases unmatched: 9. Germline assignment: CDR1 SEHNR and CDR2 FQNEAQ (reference sequence). CDR3 amino acids: CASGPAGTGGNEQFF. CDR3 nucleotide sequence: TGTGCCAGCGGCCCGGCCGGGACAGGGGGCAATGAGCAGTTCTTC. Combining the CDR3 with reference TRBV7-9 and TRBJ2-1 gives the whole variable domain DTGVSQNPRHKITKRGQNVTFRCDPISEHNRLYWYRQTLGQGPEFLTYFQNEAQLEKSRLLSDRFSAERPKGSFSTLEIQRTEQGDSAMYLCASGPAGTGGNEQFFGPGTRLTVL.